What follows is one T cell receptor (beta chain) and its context. The data are from a study of T-cell memory formation after mild COVID-19. TCRdb re-called the 5' RACE reads with MiXCR, one entry per CDR3 protein. This sample has approximately 150,000 distinct CDR3 sequences; more than 12% occur once, and the top ten carry 13% to 15%. The sequenced sample consisted of PBMCs or a T cell subset sorted from them (not recorded which). The origin of this receptor is an adult woman who had mild COVID-19 (a few samples of this study predate the infection). Cell type and time point are not known.

The CDR3 spells CASSVTGGNEKLFF. CDR3 nucleotide sequence: TGTGCCAGCAGCGTCACAGGGGGGAACGAAAAACTGTTTTTT. The chain recombines TRBV9 with TRBJ1-4, with 8 bases matching TRBD1. Trimming at V came to 2 bases and at J to 8 bases, leaving 5 bases not matched to a gene. This CDR3 has 14 residues. Per germline, CDR1 SGDLS and CDR2 YYNGEE.